This T cell receptor beta chain was captured in a study of blood T cell repertoires in COVID-19. At the level of the study: Sample material is recorded as cDNA or gDNA derived from T cells, B-cell-depleted T cells, or PBMCs.

Repertoires were generated with immunoSEQ multiplex PCR, while TCRdb's copy carries only in-frame clones and drops some. The repertoire holds under 250,000 clones, with 86% as singletons. Germline values: CDR1 SGHRS, CDR2 YFSETQ. V lost 3 bases, J lost 2 bases, and 13 bases lay in between. This CDR3 is 15 amino acids long. The sequencing sample was made of peripheral blood. This receptor was identified in a man aged 55 to 69 with acute or convalescent COVID-19. This chain links TRBV5-1 with TRBJ2-3; tentatively, D is TRBD2 (6 bases). CDR3 loop: CASSWGVAVTDTQYF. CDR3 DNA sequence: TGCGCCAGCAGCTGGGGGGTAGCGGTCACAGATACGCAGTATTTT.